This T cell receptor (beta chain) was profiled in a study of shared clonotypes between healthy human individuals. As for the study in general: Three plates each covered CD4 naive and memory; CD8 naive two, CD8 memory one.

Positively selected for CCR7, the CD45RO-negative cells used as naive CD8 cells excluded terminally differentiated effector memory CD45RA+ cells. On this clone itself: The antigen is unknown.

Authors' analysis steps: From ImmunoSEQ came sequences covering only the junction and carrying no quality scores, so filtering differed. Libraries were prepared by immunoSEQ multiplex PCR; TCRdb keeps only in-frame clonotypes and omits some of them. V, J and clone size are taken as reported in that table, and D and trimming were inferred from the DNA itself. The profile shows about 1,900,000 clones, about 95% of them singletons. Study-level points and caveats: Non-shared clonotypes had lower generation probabilities than those shared by all four donors. Memory subsets generally showed lower estimated richness than naive subsets.

Sequencing was done on a sample of naive CD8+ T cells sorted from blood. The receptor's source is a man between 18 and 35 years old in good health.

CDR3 sequence reads: CASSLYQGADTEAFF. The CDR3 DNA follows: TGTGCCAGCAGTTTATACCAGGGGGCAGACACTGAAGCTTTCTTT. The chain combines TRBV28 with TRBJ1-1; 8 bases agree with TRBD1. V was pared by 1 base and J by 3 bases, with 4 bases of the junction left unmatched. Per germline, CDR1 MDHEN and CDR2 SYDVKM. This CDR3 is built from 15 residues.